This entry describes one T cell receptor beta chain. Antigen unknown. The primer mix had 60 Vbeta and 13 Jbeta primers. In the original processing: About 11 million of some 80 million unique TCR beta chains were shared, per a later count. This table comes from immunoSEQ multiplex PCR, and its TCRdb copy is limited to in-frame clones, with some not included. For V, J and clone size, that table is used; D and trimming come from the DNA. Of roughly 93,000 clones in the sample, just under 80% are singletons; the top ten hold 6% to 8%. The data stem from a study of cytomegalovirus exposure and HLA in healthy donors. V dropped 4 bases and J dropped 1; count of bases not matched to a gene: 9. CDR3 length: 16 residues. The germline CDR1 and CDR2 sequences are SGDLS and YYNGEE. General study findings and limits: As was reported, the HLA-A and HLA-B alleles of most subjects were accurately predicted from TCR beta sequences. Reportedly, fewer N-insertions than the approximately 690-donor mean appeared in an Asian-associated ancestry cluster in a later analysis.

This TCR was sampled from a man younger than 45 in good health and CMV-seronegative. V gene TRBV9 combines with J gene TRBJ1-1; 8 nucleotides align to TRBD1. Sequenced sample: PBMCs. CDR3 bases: TGTGCCAGCAGCCGAAAAACCGGACAGGGGAACACTGAAGCTTTCTTT. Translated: CASSRKTGQGNTEAFF.